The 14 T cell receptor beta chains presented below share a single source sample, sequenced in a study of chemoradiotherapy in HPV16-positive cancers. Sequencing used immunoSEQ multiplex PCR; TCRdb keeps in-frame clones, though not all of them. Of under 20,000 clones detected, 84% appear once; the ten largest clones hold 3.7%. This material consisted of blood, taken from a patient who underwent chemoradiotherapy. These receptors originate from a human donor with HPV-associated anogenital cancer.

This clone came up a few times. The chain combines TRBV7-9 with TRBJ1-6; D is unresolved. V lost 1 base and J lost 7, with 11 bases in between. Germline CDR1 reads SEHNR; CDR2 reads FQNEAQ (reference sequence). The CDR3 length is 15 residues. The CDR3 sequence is CASSLGLTQNSPLHF. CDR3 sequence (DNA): TGTGCCAGCAGCTTAGGTCTGACACAGAATTCACCCCTCCACTTT.

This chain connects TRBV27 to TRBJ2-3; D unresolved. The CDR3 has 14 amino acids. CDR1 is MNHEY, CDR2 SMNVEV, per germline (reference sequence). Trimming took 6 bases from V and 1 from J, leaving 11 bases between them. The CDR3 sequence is CASSHSRRTDTQYF. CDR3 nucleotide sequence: TGTGCCAGCAGCCACAGTAGGCGCACAGATACGCAGTATTTT.

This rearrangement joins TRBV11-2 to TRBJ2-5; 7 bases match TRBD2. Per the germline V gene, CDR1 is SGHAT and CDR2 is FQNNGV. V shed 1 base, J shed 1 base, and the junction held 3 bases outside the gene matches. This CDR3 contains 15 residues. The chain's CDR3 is CASSLVASGQETQYF. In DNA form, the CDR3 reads TGTGCCAGCAGCTTAGTGGCTAGCGGCCAAGAGACCCAGTACTTC.

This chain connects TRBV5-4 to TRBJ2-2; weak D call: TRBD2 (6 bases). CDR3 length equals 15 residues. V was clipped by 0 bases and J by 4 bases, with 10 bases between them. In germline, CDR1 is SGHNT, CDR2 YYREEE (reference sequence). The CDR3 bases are TGTGCCAGCAGCTTGGCGGGGGTGAGCACCGGGGAGCTGTTTTTT. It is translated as CASSLAGVSTGELFF.

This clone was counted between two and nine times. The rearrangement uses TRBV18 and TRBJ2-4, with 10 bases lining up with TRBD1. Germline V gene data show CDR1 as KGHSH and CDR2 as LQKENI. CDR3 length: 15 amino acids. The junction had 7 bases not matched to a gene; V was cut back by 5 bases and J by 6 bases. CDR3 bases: TGTGCCAGCTCATCTTCCGGGACAGGGGTAAACATTCAGTACTTC. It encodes CASSSSGTGVNIQYF.

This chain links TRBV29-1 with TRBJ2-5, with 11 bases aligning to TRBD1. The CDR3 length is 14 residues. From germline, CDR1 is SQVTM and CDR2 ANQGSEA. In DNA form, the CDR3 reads TGCAGTCACTTCCGGGACAGGGGGCAAGAGACCCAGTACTTC. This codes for CSHFRDRGQETQYF.

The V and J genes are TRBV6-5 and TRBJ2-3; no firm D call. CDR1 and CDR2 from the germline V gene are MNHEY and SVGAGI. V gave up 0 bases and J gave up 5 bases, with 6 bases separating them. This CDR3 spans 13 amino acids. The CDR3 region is CASSYSYRDTQYF. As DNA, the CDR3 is TGTGCCAGCAGTTACTCGTACAGAGATACGCAGTATTTT.

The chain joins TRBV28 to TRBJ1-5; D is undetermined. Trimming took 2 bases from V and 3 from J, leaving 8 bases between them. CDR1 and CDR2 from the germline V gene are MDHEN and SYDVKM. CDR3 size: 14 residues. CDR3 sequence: CASSLSQANQPQHF. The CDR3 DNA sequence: TGTGCCAGCAGTTTAAGTCAAGCCAATCAGCCCCAGCATTTT. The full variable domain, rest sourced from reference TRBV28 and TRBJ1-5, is DVKVTQSSRYLVKRTGEKVFLECVQDMDHENMFWYRQDPGLGLRLIYFSYDVKMKEKGDIPEGYSVSREKKERFSLILESASTNQTSMYLCASSLSQANQPQHFGDGTRLSIL.

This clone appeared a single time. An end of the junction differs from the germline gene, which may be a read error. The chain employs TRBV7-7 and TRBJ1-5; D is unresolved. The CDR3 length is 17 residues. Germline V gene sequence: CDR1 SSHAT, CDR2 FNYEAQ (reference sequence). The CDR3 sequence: CASSLAIGSYSNQPQHF. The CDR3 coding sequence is TGTGCTAGCAGCTTAGCGATCGGGTCTTATAGCAATCAGCCCCAGCATTTT.

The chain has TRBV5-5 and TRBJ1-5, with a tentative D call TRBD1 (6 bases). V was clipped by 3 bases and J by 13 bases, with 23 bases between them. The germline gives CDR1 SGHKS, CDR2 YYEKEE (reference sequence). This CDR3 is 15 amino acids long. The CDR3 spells CASSSDRAQRGWQHF. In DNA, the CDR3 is TGTGCCAGCAGCTCTGACCGGGCCCAAAGGGGGTGGCAGCATTTT.

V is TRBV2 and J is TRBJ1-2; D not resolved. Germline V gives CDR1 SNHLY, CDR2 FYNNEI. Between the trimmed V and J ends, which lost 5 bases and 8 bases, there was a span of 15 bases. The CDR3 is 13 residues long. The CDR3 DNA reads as TGTGCCAGCAGTACCCTGAGGGAGTTGGGCTACACCTTC. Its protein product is CASSTLRELGYTF.

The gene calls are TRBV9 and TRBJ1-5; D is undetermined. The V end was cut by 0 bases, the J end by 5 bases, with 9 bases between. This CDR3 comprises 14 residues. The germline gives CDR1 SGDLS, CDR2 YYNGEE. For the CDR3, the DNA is TGTGCCAGCAGCGTAGGTCAATACGATCAGCCCCAGCATTTT. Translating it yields CASSVGQYDQPQHF.

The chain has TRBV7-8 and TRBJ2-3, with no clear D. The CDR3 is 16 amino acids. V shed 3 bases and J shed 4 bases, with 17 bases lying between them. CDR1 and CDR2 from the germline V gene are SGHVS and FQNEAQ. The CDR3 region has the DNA TGTGCCAGCAGCTTTACTACCACCACCACGGCAGATACGCAGTATTTT. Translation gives CASSFTTTTTADTQYF.

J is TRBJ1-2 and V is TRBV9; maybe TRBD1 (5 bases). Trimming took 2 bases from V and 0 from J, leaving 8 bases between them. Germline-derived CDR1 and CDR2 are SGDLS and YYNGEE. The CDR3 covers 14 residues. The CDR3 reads CASSVGGANYGYTF. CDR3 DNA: TGTGCCAGCAGCGTGGGGGGGGCTAACTATGGCTACACCTTC.